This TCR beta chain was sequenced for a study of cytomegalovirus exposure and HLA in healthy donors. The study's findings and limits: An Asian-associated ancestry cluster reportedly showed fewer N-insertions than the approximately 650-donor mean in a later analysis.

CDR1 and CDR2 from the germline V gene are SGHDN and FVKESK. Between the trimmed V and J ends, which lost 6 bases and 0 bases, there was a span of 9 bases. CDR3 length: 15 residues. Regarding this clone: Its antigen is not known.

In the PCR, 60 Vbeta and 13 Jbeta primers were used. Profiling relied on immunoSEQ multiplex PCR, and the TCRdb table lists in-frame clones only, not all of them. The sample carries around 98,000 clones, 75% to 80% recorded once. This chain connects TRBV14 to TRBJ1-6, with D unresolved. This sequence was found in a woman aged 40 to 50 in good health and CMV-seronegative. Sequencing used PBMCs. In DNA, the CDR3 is TGTGCCAGCAGGAGGGTCAGCTCCTATAATTCACCCCTCCACTTT. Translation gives CASRRVSSYNSPLHF.